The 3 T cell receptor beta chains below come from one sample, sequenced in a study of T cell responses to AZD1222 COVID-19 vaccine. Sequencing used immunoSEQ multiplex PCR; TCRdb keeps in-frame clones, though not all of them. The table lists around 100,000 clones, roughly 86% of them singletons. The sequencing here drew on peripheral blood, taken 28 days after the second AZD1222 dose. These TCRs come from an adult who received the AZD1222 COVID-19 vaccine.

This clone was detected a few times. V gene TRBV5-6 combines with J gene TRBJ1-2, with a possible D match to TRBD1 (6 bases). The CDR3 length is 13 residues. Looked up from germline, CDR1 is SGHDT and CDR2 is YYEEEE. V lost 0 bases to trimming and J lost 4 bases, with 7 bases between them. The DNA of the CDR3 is TGTGCCAGCAGCTTGGGGACAGCCTATGGCTACACCTTC. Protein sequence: CASSLGTAYGYTF.

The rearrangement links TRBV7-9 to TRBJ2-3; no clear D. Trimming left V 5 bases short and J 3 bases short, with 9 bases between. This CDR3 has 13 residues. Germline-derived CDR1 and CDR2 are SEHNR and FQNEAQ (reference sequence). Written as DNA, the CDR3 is TGTGCCAGCAGCACCAGACAAACAGATACGCAGTATTTT. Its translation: CASSTRQTDTQYF.

The CDR3 protein is CASSFGLAGQETQYF. As DNA, the CDR3 is TGTGCCAGCAGCTTCGGACTAGCGGGGCAAGAGACCCAGTACTTC. The chain couples TRBV7-2 to TRBJ2-5; 12 bases map to TRBD2. Germline values: CDR1 SGHTA, CDR2 FQGNSA. This CDR3 contains 15 residues. The V segment lost 3 bases and the J segment 2 bases; nucleotides outside the gene matches: 1.